A selection of T cell receptor beta chains follows, all from one sample in a study of blood T cell repertoires in COVID-19. Clones were sequenced by immunoSEQ multiplex PCR, and TCRdb holds only the in-frame ones, with some missing. The sample consists of a few hundred thousand clones, approximately 90% of them appearing once. The sample consisted of PBMCs or T cells enriched from blood (not recorded which). The receptors shown here come from a woman aged 40 to 50 who had recovered from COVID-19. Each CDR3 is given with its conserved first and last residue. A D gene is named only where the DNA matches it firmly. Clone sizes are given selectively: once, few, many, or a class where the clone is expanded.

>-|-|TRBV3-1/TRBV3-2|TRBJ1-4
CASIRGEKLFF
TGTGCCAGCATACGAGGGGAAAAACTGTTTTTT
>-|-|TRBV19|TRBJ1-5
CASSRLKEGQHF
TGTGCCAGTAGTCGTCTTAAGGAGGGACAGCATTTT
>TRBD2|-|TRBV2|TRBJ2-2
CASSKLAGANTGELFF
TGTGCCAGCAGTAAACTAGCGGGGGCGAACACCGGGGAGCTGTTTTTT
>-|-|TRBV19|TRBJ1-5
CASSILASSNQPQHF
TGTGCCAGTAGTATTTTGGCAAGTAGCAATCAGCCCCAGCATTTT
>-|-|TRBV18|TRBJ2-3
CASSPIRDFATDTQYF
TGTGCCAGCTCACCAATTCGAGATTTCGCCACAGATACGCAGTATTTT
>-|-|TRBV5-3|TRBJ1-5
CARMDRGSNQPQHF
TGTGCCAGAATGGACAGAGGTAGCAATCAGCCCCAGCATTTT
>TRBD2|-|TRBV4-1|TRBJ2-5
CASSQRLAGGETQYF
TGCGCCAGCAGCCAACGACTAGCGGGTGGAGAGACCCAGTACTTC
>-|few|TRBV5-6|TRBJ1-2
CASEGVGRDYGYTF
TGTGCCAGCGAGGGGGTCGGCAGGGACTATGGCTACACCTTC
>-|-|TRBV7-2|TRBJ2-7
CASSPLPFYEQYF
TGTGCCAGCAGCCCCCTCCCCTTTTACGAGCAGTACTTC
>-|-|TRBV28|TRBJ1-5
CASSLRSGDQPQHF
TGTGCCAGCAGTTTAAGGTCAGGGGATCAGCCCCAGCATTTT
>-|-|TRBV2|TRBJ2-2
CASSRLVTGELFF
TGTGCCAGCAGCCGACTAGTCACCGGGGAGCTGTTTTTT
>TRBD1|few|TRBV9|TRBJ1-1
CASSVETGGTTEAFF
TGTGCCAGCAGCGTAGAGACAGGGGGCACCACTGAAGCTTTCTTT